This entry lists 27 T cell receptor beta chains sequenced from one sample in a study of T cells in Graves' hyperthyroidism and ophthalmopathy. TCR beta CDR3 sequences were amplified from RNA transcripts. HTBI primers were employed in a first-round RT-PCR of the TCR CDR3. TCRdb reprocessed the multiplex PCR reads with MiXCR, giving one entry per CDR3 protein. The table has 200,000 to 300,000 distinct CDR3 sequences, 16% seen once. Sequenced input: blood. All receptors derive from a woman between 18 and 29 years old with Graves' ophthalmopathy.

This clonotype was picked up many times. This sequence joins TRBV27 and TRBJ2-7; tentative D call: TRBD1 (6 bases). The CDR3 covers 14 residues. V was cut by 0 bases and J by 3 bases, with 9 bases left in between. Germline-derived CDR1 and CDR2 are MNHEY and SMNVEV (reference sequence). CDR3 region: CASSLSLGGYEQYF. In nucleotides, the CDR3 is TGTGCCAGCAGTTTATCGCTAGGGGGCTACGAGCAGTACTTC.

At least ten counts were recorded for this clonotype. V is TRBV20-1 and J is TRBJ1-4; maybe TRBD1 (5 bases). The V gene's germline CDR1 is DFQATT and CDR2 SNEGSKA (reference sequence). The germline V and J ends were trimmed by 5 bases and 8 bases, with 12 bases remaining between them. This CDR3 comprises 12 residues. CDR3 nucleotide sequence: TGCAGTGCTCTCGGGACGGGGGAAAAACTGTTTTTT. Its translation is CSALGTGEKLFF.

This clonotype was found many times. The rearrangement joins TRBV18 to TRBJ2-1; unclear D gene. Germline V gene sequence: CDR1 KGHSH, CDR2 LQKENI. This CDR3 has 16 amino acids. The V and J ends lost 2 bases and 6 bases respectively, with 17 bases between them. The CDR3 sequence: CASSPSIVGLGNEQFF. CDR3 in DNA: TGTGCCAGCTCACCAAGTATTGTCGGGTTAGGCAATGAGCAGTTCTTC.

Ten or more counts support this clonotype. The chain is built from TRBV11-3 and TRBJ2-3; the D is unclear. V was clipped by 1 base and J by 2 bases, with 4 bases between them. The CDR3 contains 13 residues. Germline-derived CDR1 and CDR2 are SGHNT and YENEEA. The CDR3 nucleotides read TGTGCCAGCAGCTTAGTCGCCACAGATACGCAGTATTTT. Protein: CASSLVATDTQYF.

This clonotype showed up many times. A much bigger clone sits one base away, suggesting this may be a read error. The final CDR3 position lacks the conserved phenylalanine or tryptophan, pointing to a likely read error. The gene calls are TRBV30 and TRBJ1-1; D is uncertain. This CDR3 comprises 11 residues. Per the germline V gene, CDR1 is GTSNPN and CDR2 is SVGIG (reference sequence). V shed 4 bases and J shed 0 bases, with 3 bases lying between them. CDR3 sequence reads: CAWMLNTEAFL. The CDR3 DNA sequence: TGTGCCTGGATGCTGAACACTGAAGCTTTCCTT.

The table lists this clonotype with a few counts. The chain joins TRBV4-1 to TRBJ2-3; 11 nucleotides agree with TRBD2. The length of the CDR3 is 17 residues. V lost 1 base, J lost 4 bases, and 7 bases stayed unmatched. Germline-derived CDR1 and CDR2 are MGHRA and YSYEKL. Here the CDR3 DNA reads TGCGCCAGCAGCCAAGGCCTACTAGCGGGAGCCCCAGATACGCAGTATTTT. Translating it yields CASSQGLLAGAPDTQYF.

This clonotype was seen ten or more times. This chain connects TRBV2 to TRBJ1-1, with 9 bases that match TRBD1. The CDR3 spans 11 residues. Per germline, CDR1 SNHLY and CDR2 FYNNEI. V shed 10 bases, J shed 7 bases, and the junction held 4 bases outside the gene matches. The CDR3 coding sequence is TGTGCCACCCCGGGACAGGGTGAAGCTTTCTTT. This sequence encodes CATPGQGEAFF.

Many counts were recorded for this clonotype. Here the CDR3 DNA reads TGTGCCTGGAGTGTAGGGGGGTTCTACAATGAGCAGTTCTTC. Translated: CAWSVGGFYNEQFF. The rearrangement joins TRBV30 to TRBJ2-1, with D perhaps assigned TRBD1 or TRBD2 (6 bases each). V was shortened by 0 bases and J by 3 bases, with 9 bases between the two germline ends. The CDR3 spans 14 residues. Germline lookup yields CDR1 GTSNPN and CDR2 SVGIG (reference sequence).

Only one count was recorded for this clonotype. The V gene is TRBV7-2, the J gene TRBJ2-1; the match to TRBD2 covers 15 bases. The CDR3 runs 17 residues. CDR1 and CDR2 from the germline V gene are SGHTA and FQGNSA. V dropped 5 bases and J dropped 7; count of bases not matched to a gene: 9. The CDR3 here is CASSPRTSGRARNEQFF. The CDR3 DNA reads TGTGCCAGCAGCCCTAGGACTAGCGGGAGGGCCCGGAATGAGCAGTTCTTC.

Many counts were recorded for this clonotype. The chain uses TRBV29-1 and TRBJ2-5; no firm D call. Germline lookup yields CDR1 SQVTM and CDR2 ANQGSEA. V lost 6 bases and J lost 4, with 12 bases in between. There are 12 residues in the CDR3. CDR3 coding DNA: TGCAGCGTCCAAAGTAGTTCAGAGACCCAGTACTTC. Protein product: CSVQSSSETQYF.

This clonotype has a handful of counts. CDR3 nucleotides: TGTGCCAGCAGCTCGACCCCGAGGGACACTGAAGCTTTCTTT. It yields the protein CASSSTPRDTEAFF. The chain employs TRBV7-6 and TRBJ1-1; D gene uncertain. CDR1 and CDR2 from the germline V gene are SGHVS and FNYEAQ. The CDR3 sequence is 14 residues long. Trimming took 4 bases from V and 3 from J, leaving 12 bases between them.

J is TRBJ2-3 and V is TRBV20-1, with 13 bases that match TRBD2. Germline assignment: CDR1 DFQATT and CDR2 SNEGSKA (reference sequence). The CDR3 consists of 15 residues. V gave up 6 bases and J gave up 3 bases; unmatched junction bases: 6. The CDR3 coding sequence is TGCAGTGCGCCACTAGCGGGAGGGAGAACAGATACGCAGTATTTT. It yields the protein CSAPLAGGRTDTQYF.

This sequence joins TRBV2 and TRBJ2-3; no clear D gene. Germline V lookup: CDR1 SNHLY, CDR2 FYNNEI. The CDR3 length is 15 residues. Trimming left V 1 base short and J 1 base short, with 9 bases between. The CDR3 region is CASSEVDGGTDTQYF. The CDR3 DNA reads as TGTGCCAGCAGTGAAGTGGATGGGGGCACAGATACGCAGTATTTT. The full variable domain, in which reference TRBV2 and TRBJ2-3 provide the parts outside the CDR3, is EPEVTQTPSHQVTQMGQEVILRCVPISNHLYFYWYRQILGQKVEFLVSFYNNEISEKSEIFDDQFSVERPDGSNFTLKIRSTKLEDSAMYFCASSEVDGGTDTQYFGPGTRLTVL.

This clonotype has at least ten counts. The DNA for the CDR3 is TGTGCCAGCAGCACCGGTCCCGGGAGACAGGGGTATGGCTACACCTTC. It is translated as CASSTGPGRQGYGYTF. The chain employs TRBV7-8 and TRBJ1-2, with TRBD1 matching 8 bases. There are 16 residues in the CDR3. The germline V gene encodes CDR1 SGHVS and CDR2 FQNEAQ. Trimming removed 5 bases from V and 5 bases from J; junction bases left unmatched: 13.

This clonotype came up many times. The chain links TRBV2 to TRBJ2-6; D call uncertain. The CDR3 length is 15 residues. V lost 6 bases to trimming and J lost 0 bases, with 9 bases between them. Germline CDR1 reads SNHLY; CDR2 reads FYNNEI. The CDR3 is CASRESDSGANVLTF. In DNA, the CDR3 is TGTGCCAGCAGGGAAAGTGACTCTGGGGCCAACGTCCTGACTTTC. Variable domain in full (rest from reference TRBV2 and TRBJ2-6): EPEVTQTPSHQVTQMGQEVILRCVPISNHLYFYWYRQILGQKVEFLVSFYNNEISEKSEIFDDQFSVERPDGSNFTLKIRSTKLEDSAMYFCASRESDSGANVLTFGAGSRLTVL.

This clonotype appeared many times. This chain uses TRBV11-2 with TRBJ1-3; D gene uncertain. Germline V gene lookup returns CDR1 SGHAT and CDR2 FQNNGV. Trimming took off 4 bases at V and 5 bases at J, with 9 bases between the two ends. The CDR3 extends over 13 amino acids. CDR3 loop: CASSSEIRNTIYF. In nucleotides, the CDR3 is TGTGCCAGCAGCTCCGAGATTCGAAACACCATATATTTT.

There are a few counts of this clonotype. The V gene is TRBV5-4, the J gene TRBJ2-7; D uncertain. Per germline, CDR1 SGHNT and CDR2 YYREEE (reference sequence). V gave up 1 base and J gave up 0 bases, with 14 bases separating them. This CDR3 comprises 16 residues. The CDR3 region is CASSLQLEGPSYEQYF. Here the CDR3 DNA reads TGTGCCAGCAGCTTGCAGCTGGAAGGGCCCTCCTACGAGCAGTACTTC.

This clonotype showed up many times. The chain is built from TRBV5-1 and TRBJ2-3; D not resolved. Per the germline V gene, CDR1 is SGHRS and CDR2 is YFSETQ. The CDR3 spans 11 residues. The V end lost 0 bases, the J end lost 9 bases, and 5 bases lay between the germline ends. In DNA form, the CDR3 reads TGCGCCAGCAGCTTGGACGGAACGCAGTATTTT. Its translation is CASSLDGTQYF.

This clonotype was seen many times. The gene calls are TRBV20-1 and TRBJ1-2; D gene uncertain. Germline V gene data show CDR1 as DFQATT and CDR2 as SNEGSKA (reference sequence). The V end was cut by 6 bases, the J end by 0 bases, with 17 bases between. This CDR3 spans 15 amino acids. For the CDR3, the DNA is TGCAGTGCCCCCCTCACACTGGAGACTAACTATGGCTACACCTTC. Translated, it gives CSAPLTLETNYGYTF.

In its sample, this clonotype was seen many times. The chain links TRBV27 to TRBJ2-5; TRBD2 aligns across 7 bases. This CDR3 is built from 14 residues. The trim removed 3 bases at V and 4 bases at J, leaving 5 bases unmatched. Per the germline V gene, CDR1 is MNHEY and CDR2 is SMNVEV (reference sequence). CDR3 in DNA: TGTGCCAGCAGTTTGGGAGGGACGGGAGAGACCCAGTACTTC. Its translation: CASSLGGTGETQYF.

This clonotype was seen repeatedly, ten times or more. V gene TRBV30 combines with J gene TRBJ2-1; D tentatively reads TRBD1 or TRBD2 (5 bases each). Germline CDR1 and CDR2: GTSNPN and SVGIG (reference sequence). The V gene lost 2 bases and the J gene lost 12 bases, with 23 bases spanning the gap. This CDR3 is built from 15 residues. CDR3 residues: CAWSPRDGVFGGQFF. CDR3 coding DNA: TGTGCCTGGAGTCCCCGGGACGGGGTCTTCGGTGGGCAGTTCTTC.

By sample fraction, this clonotype is hyperexpanded. The V and J genes are TRBV30 and TRBJ1-6; D not certain. Trimming stripped 2 bases from V and 7 bases from J, with 12 bases between. This CDR3 is 14 amino acids long. From germline, CDR1 is GTSNPN and CDR2 SVGIG (reference sequence). The CDR3 sequence is CAWSSNVQNSPLHF. The DNA of the CDR3 is TGTGCCTGGAGTAGTAATGTCCAGAATTCACCCCTCCACTTT. The full variable domain, its missing parts supplied by reference TRBV30 and TRBJ1-6, is SQTIHQWPATLVQPVGSPLSLECTVEGTSNPNLYWYRQAAGRGLQLLFYSVGIGQISSEVPQNLSASRPQDRQFILSSKKLLLSDSGFYLCAWSSNVQNSPLHFGNGTRLTVT.

This clonotype came up a few times. Since a much larger clone is just one base distant, this may be a read error. This chain uses TRBV10-2 with TRBJ2-7; either TRBD1 or TRBD2 may fit D (5 bases each). CDR1 and CDR2 (germline): WSHSY, SAAADI. Trimming took off 2 bases at V and 9 bases at J, with 20 bases between the two ends. The CDR3 extends over 15 amino acids. The CDR3 nucleotides are TGCGCCAGCAGTGAGACCCCGGGGCCTACGGGTGGGCAGTACTTC. As protein: CASSETPGPTGGQYF.

This clonotype was detected ten times or more. The rearrangement links TRBV7-9 to TRBJ2-3, with D possibly TRBD1 on 7 matching bases. Per the germline V gene, CDR1 is SEHNR and CDR2 is FQNEAQ (reference sequence). The CDR3 runs 16 residues. V gave up 4 bases and J gave up 2 bases, with 16 bases separating them. Written as DNA, the CDR3 is TGTGCCAGCAGCTCTGGCGGGACAGCTAACACAGATACGCAGTATTTT. Amino acids: CASSSGGTANTDTQYF. The full variable domain, rest sourced from reference TRBV7-9 and TRBJ2-3, is DTGVSQNPRHKITKRGQNVTFRCDPISEHNRLYWYRQTLGQGPEFLTYFQNEAQLEKSRLLSDRFSAERPKGSFSTLEIQRTEQGDSAMYLCASSSGGTANTDTQYFGPGTRLTVL.

The gene calls are TRBV19 and TRBJ1-5, with a weak D call TRBD1 (5 bases). The V gene lost 3 bases and the J gene lost 7 bases, with 19 bases spanning the gap. The germline V gene encodes CDR1 LNHDA and CDR2 SQIVND (reference sequence). The CDR3 extends over 16 amino acids. The CDR3 nucleotides are TGTGCCAGTAGTATTGTTGTCAGGGAGCCCCCCCAGCCCCAGCATTTT. Protein sequence: CASSIVVREPPQPQHF.

Many counts were recorded for this clonotype. The chain carries TRBV20-1 and TRBJ1-1; D is possibly TRBD1 (5 bases). Germline V lookup: CDR1 DFQATT, CDR2 SNEGSKA (reference sequence). The V and J ends lost 6 bases and 3 bases respectively, with 14 bases between them. The CDR3 totals 13 residues. CDR3 loop: CSAPAGTDTEAFF. CDR3 DNA: TGCAGTGCCCCCGCAGGGACGGACACTGAAGCTTTCTTT.

This clonotype was counted ten times or more. The rearrangement joins TRBV5-5 to TRBJ1-1; 8 bases align to TRBD1. The V gene end was trimmed by 3 bases and the J gene end by 5 bases; junction bases not matched to a gene: 3. Per the germline V gene, CDR1 is SGHKS and CDR2 is YYEKEE (reference sequence). The CDR3 is 13 amino acids. In nucleotides, the CDR3 is TGTGCCAGCAGCTGGACAGGGAAAACTGAAGCTTTCTTT. Its protein is CASSWTGKTEAFF.